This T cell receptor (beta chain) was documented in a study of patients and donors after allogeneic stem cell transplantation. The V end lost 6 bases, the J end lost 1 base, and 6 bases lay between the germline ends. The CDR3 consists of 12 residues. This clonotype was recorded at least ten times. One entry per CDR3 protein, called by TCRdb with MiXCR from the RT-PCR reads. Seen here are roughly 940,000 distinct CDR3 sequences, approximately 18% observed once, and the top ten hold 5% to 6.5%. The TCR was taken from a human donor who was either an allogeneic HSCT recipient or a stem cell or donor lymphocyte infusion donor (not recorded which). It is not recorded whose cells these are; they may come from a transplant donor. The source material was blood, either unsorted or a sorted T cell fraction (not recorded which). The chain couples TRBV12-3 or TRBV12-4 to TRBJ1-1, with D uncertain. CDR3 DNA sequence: TGTGCCAGCAGCTCCGGGAACACTGAAGCTTTCTTT. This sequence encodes CASSSGNTEAFF.